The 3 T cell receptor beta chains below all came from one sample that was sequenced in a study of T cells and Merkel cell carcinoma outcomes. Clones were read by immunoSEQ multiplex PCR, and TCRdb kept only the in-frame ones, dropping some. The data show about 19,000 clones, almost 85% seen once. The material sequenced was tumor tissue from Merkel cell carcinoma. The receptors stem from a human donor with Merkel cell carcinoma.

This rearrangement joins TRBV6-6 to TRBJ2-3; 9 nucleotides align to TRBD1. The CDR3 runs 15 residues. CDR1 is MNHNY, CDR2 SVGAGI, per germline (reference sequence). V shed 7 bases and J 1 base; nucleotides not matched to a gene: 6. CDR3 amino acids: CASKGTGWGTDTQYF. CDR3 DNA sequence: TGTGCCAGCAAGGGGACAGGGTGGGGCACAGATACGCAGTATTTT.

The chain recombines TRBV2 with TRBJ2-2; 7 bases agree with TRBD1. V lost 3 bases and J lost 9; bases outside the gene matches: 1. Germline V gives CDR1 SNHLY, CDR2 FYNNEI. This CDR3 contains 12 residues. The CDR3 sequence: CASSDRGRELFF. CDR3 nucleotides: TGTGCCAGCAGTGACAGGGGGAGGGAGCTGTTTTTT.

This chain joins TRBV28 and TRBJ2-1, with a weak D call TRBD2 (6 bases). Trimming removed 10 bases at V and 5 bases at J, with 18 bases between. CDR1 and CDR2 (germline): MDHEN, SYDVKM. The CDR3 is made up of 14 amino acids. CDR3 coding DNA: TGTGCCATTTCTTTGGGGGACTTAGACAATGAGCAGTTCTTC. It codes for CAISLGDLDNEQFF. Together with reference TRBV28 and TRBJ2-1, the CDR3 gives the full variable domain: DVKVTQSSRYLVKRTGEKVFLECVQDMDHENMFWYRQDPGLGLRLIYFSYDVKMKEKGDIPEGYSVSREKKERFSLILESASTNQTSMYLCAISLGDLDNEQFFGPGTRLTVL.